This T cell receptor (beta chain) came from a study of T cell responses to AZD1222 COVID-19 vaccine. Study overall: Pooled together were second doses at about 4 or about 12 weeks.

Some clones are missing from TCRdb's copy, which holds only in-frame ones; the method was immunoSEQ multiplex PCR. The sample lists 95,000 to 150,000 clones, around 92% occurring once. Study observations and caveats: An increase in Spike-specific TCR breadth and depth was observed after two AZD1222 doses. Clonal diversity was possibly underestimated; the donors were predominantly white British and more often female. Baseline serology detected seropositivity in only a handful of AZD1222 recipients.

V was clipped by 3 bases and J by 7 bases, with 15 bases between them. The CDR3 extends over 14 amino acids. Germline V lookup: CDR1 WNHNN, CDR2 SYGVQD (reference sequence). Details on this clone: Its cognate antigen is unknown.

This sequence was found in an adult in good health. Material: peripheral blood, obtained on day 0 of AZD1222 vaccination. The rearrangement links TRBV10-1 to TRBJ1-2; a possible D gene is TRBD1 (5 bases). CDR3 amino acids: CASSEGIGDSGYTF. The CDR3 DNA follows: TGCGCCAGCAGTGAAGGAATAGGGGACTCTGGCTACACCTTC.